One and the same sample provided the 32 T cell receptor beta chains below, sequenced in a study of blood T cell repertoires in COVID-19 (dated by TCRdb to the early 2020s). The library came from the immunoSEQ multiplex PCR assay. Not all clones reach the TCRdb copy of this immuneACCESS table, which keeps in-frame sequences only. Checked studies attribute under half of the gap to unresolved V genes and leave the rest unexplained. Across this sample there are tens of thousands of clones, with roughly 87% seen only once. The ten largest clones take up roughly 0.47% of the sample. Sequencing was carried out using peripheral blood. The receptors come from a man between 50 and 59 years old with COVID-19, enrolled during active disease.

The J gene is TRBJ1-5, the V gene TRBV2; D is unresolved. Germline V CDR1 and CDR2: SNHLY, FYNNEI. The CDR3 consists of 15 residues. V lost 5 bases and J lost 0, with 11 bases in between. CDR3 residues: CASSIESHSNQPQHF. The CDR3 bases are TGTGCCAGCAGTATCGAGTCCCATAGCAATCAGCCCCAGCATTTT.

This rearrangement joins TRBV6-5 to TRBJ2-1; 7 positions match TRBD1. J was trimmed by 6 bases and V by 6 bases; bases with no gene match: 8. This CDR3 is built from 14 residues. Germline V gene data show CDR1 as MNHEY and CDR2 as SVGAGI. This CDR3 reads CASSHRGEGNEQFF. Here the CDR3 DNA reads TGTGCCAGCAGCCACAGGGGAGAAGGCAATGAGCAGTTCTTC.

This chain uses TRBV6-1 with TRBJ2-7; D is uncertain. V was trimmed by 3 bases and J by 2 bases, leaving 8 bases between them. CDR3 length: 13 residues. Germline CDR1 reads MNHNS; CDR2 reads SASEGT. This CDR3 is CASSDRRTYEQYF. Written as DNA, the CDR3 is TGTGCCAGCAGTGATCGGAGAACCTACGAGCAGTACTTC.

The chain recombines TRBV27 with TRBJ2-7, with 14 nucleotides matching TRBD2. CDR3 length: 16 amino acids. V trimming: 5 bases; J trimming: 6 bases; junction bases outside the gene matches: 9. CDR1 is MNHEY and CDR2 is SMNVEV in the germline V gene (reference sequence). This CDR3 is CASSLLTSGRASEQYF. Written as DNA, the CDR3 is TGTGCCAGCAGTCTACTGACTAGCGGGAGGGCCAGCGAGCAGTACTTC.

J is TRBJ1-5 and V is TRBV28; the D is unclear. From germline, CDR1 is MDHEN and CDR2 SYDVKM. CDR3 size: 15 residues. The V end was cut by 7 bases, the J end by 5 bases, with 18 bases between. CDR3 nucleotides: TGTGCCAGCACATCCGGACGGAGAGGGTATCAGCCCCAGCATTTT. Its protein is CASTSGRRGYQPQHF.

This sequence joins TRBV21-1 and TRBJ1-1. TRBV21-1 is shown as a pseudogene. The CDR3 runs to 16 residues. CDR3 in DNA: TGTGCCAGCAGCAAAGTAAATTCCCCCCTGAACACTGAAGCTTTCTTT. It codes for CASSKVNSPLNTEAFF.

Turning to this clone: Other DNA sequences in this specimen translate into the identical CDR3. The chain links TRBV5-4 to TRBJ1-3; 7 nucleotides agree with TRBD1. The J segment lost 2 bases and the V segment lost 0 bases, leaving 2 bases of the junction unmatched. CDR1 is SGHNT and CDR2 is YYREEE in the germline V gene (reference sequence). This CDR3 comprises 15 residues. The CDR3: CASSLGQGPGNTIYF. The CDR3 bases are TGTGCCAGCAGCTTGGGACAGGGCCCTGGAAACACCATATATTTT.

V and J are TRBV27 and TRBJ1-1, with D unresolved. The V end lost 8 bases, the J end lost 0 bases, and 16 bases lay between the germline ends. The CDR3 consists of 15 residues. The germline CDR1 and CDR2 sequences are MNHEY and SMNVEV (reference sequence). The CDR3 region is CASLSWEGMNTEAFF. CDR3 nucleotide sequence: TGTGCCAGCCTCTCGTGGGAGGGTATGAACACTGAAGCTTTCTTT.

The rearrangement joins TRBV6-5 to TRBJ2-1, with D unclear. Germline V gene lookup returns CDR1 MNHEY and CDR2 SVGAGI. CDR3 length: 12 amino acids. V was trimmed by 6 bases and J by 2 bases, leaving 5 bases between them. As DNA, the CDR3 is TGTGCCAGCAGAACTCCCTACAATGAGCAGTTCTTC. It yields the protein CASRTPYNEQFF.

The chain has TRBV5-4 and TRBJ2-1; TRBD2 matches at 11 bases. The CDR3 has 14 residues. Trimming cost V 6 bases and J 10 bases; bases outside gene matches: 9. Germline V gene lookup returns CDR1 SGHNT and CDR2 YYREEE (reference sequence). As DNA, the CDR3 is TGTGCCAGCAAAGAACCTAGCGGGAGGTCGGAGCAGTTCTTC. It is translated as CASKEPSGRSEQFF.

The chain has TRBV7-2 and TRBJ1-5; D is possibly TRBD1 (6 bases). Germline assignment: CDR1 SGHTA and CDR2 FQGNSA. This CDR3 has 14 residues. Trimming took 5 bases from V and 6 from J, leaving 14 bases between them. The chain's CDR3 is CASSLRQAGQPQHF. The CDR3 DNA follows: TGTGCCAGCAGCCTAAGACAGGCTGGTCAGCCCCAGCATTTT.

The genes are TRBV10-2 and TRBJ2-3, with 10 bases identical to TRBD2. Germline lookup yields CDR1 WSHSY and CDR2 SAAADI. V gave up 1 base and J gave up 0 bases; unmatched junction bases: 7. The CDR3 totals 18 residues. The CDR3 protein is CASSEFIGLAASTDTQYF. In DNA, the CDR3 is TGCGCCAGCAGTGAGTTTATAGGACTAGCGGCTAGCACAGATACGCAGTATTTT.

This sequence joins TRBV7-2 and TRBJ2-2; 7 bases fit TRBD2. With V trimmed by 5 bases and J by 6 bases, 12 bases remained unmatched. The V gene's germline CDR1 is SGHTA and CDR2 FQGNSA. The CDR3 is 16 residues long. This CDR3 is CASSPPRTRGAGELFF. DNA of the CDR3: TGTGCCAGCAGCCCCCCCCGGACTAGAGGAGCCGGGGAGCTGTTTTTT. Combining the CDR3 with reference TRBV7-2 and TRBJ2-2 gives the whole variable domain GAGVSQSPSNKVTEKGKDVELRCDPISGHTALYWYRQSLGQGLEFLIYFQGNSAPDKSGLPSDRFSAERTGGSVSTLTIQRTQQEDSAVYLCASSPPRTRGAGELFFGEGSRLTVL.

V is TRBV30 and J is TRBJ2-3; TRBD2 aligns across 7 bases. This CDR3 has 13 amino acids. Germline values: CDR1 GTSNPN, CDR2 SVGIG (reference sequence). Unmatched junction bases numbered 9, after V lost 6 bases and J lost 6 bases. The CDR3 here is CACHREVGDTQYF. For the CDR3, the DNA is TGTGCCTGTCACCGGGAGGTAGGGGATACGCAGTATTTT.

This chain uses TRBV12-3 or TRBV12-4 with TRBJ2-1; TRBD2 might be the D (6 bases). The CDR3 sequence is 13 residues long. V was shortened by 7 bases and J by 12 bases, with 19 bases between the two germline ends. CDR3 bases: TGTGCCAGCATGGAGCTGGGGGGAGGTGGGCAGTTCTTC. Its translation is CASMELGGGGQFF.

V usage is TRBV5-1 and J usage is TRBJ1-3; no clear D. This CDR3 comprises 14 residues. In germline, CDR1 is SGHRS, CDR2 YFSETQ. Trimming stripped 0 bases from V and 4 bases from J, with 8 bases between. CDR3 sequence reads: CASSLVGGGNTIYF. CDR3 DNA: TGCGCCAGCAGCTTGGTGGGAGGAGGAAACACCATATATTTT.

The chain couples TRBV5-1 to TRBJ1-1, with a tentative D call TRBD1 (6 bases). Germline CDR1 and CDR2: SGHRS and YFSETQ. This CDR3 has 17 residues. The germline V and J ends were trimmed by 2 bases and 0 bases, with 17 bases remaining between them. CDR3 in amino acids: CASSFGAGVYMNTEAFF. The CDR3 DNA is TGCGCCAGCAGCTTCGGAGCAGGGGTATACATGAACACTGAAGCTTTCTTT.

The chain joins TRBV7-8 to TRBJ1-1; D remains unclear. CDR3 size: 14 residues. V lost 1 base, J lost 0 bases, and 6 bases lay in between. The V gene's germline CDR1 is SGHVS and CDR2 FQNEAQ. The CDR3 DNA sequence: TGTGCCAGCAGCTTAGAGACACTGAACACTGAAGCTTTCTTT. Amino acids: CASSLETLNTEAFF.

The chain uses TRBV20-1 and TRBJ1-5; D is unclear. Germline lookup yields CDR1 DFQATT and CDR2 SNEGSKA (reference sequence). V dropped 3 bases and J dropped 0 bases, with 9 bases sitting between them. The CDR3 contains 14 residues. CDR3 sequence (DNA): TGCAGTGCTAGTAAGGGAGATAGCAATCAGCCCCAGCATTTT. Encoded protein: CSASKGDSNQPQHF.

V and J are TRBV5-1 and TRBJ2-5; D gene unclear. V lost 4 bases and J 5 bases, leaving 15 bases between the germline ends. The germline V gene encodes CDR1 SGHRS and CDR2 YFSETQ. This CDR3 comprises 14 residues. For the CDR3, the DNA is TGCGCCAGCAGCCCCGAATCTCGAGGCGAGACCCAGTACTTC. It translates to CASSPESRGETQYF.

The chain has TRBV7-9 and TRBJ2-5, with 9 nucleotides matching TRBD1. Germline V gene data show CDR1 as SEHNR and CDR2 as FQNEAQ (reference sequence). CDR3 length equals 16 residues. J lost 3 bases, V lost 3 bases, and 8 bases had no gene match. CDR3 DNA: TGTGCCAGCAGCTTTACTCCCGGGACAGGGAAAGAGACCCAGTACTTC. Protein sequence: CASSFTPGTGKETQYF.

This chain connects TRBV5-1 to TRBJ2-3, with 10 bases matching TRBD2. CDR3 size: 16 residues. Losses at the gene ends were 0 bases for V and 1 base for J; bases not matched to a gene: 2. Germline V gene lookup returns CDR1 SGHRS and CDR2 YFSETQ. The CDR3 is CASSLDLAGGTDTQYF. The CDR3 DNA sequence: TGCGCCAGCAGCTTGGATCTAGCGGGAGGCACAGATACGCAGTATTTT.

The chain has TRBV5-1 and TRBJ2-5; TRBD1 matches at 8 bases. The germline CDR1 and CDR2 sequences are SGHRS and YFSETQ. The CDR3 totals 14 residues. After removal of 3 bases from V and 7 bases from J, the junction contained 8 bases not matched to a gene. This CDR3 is CASSSRVRGLTQYF. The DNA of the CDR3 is TGCGCCAGCAGCTCCCGCGTCAGGGGGCTGACCCAGTACTTC.

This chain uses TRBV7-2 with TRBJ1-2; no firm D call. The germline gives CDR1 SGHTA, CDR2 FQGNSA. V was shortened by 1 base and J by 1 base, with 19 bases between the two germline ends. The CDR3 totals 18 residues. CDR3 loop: CASSLDRGGFPFNYGYTF. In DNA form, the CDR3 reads TGTGCCAGCAGCTTAGACAGAGGCGGGTTTCCATTTAACTATGGCTACACCTTC.

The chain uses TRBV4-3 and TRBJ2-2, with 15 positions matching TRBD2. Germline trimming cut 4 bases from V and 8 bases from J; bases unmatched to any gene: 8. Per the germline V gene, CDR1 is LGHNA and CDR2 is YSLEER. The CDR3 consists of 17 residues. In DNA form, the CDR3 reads TGCGCCAGCAGCCCTGGACTAGCGGGAGGGACTTCAGGGGAGCTGTTTTTT. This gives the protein CASSPGLAGGTSGELFF.

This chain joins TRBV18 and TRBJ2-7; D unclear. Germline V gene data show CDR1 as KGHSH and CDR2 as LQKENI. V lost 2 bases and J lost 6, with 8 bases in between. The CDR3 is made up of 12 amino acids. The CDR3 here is CASSPMSFEQYF. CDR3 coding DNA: TGTGCCAGCTCACCAATGTCTTTCGAGCAGTACTTC.

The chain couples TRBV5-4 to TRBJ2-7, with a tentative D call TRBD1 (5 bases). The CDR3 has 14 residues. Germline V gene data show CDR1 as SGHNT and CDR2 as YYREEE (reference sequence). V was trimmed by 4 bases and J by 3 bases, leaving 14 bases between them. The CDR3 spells CASSQGSGNYEQYF. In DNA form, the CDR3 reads TGTGCCAGCAGCCAGGGCTCAGGGAACTACGAGCAGTACTTC.

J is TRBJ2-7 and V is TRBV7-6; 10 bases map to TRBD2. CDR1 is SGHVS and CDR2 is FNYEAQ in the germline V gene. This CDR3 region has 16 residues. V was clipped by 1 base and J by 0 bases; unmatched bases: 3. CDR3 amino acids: CASSLGPSGSSYEQYF. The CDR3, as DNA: TGTGCCAGCAGCTTAGGGCCTAGCGGGAGCTCCTACGAGCAGTACTTC.

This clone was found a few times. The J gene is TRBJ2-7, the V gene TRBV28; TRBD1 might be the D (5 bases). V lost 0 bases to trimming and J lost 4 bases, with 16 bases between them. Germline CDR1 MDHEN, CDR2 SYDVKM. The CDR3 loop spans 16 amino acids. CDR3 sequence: CASSLWGSRVGYEQYF. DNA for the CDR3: TGTGCCAGCAGTTTATGGGGGTCCAGGGTGGGGTACGAGCAGTACTTC.

In DNA, the CDR3 is TGTGCCAGCAGCCAAATGCATCAGCGGGAGTTCAATGAGCAGTTCTTC. The encoded protein is CASSQMHQREFNEQFF. The rearrangement joins TRBV3-1 (or the pseudogene TRBV3-2) to TRBJ2-1; TRBD2 matches 8 bases. V lost 2 bases, J lost 6 bases, and 9 bases stayed unmatched. CDR3 length equals 16 residues. From germline, CDR1 is LGHDT and CDR2 YNNKEL (reference sequence).

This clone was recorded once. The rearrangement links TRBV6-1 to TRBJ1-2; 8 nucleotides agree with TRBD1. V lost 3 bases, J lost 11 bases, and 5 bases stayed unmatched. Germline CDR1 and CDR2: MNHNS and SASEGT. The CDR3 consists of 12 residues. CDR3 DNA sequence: TGTGCCAGCAGTGACCCAGGGGGCAGGTACACCTTC. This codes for CASSDPGGRYTF.

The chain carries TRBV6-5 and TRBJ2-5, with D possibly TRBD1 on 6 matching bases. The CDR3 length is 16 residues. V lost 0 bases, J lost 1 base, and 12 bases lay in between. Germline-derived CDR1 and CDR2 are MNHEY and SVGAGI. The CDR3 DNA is TGTGCCAGCAGTTACTCGCAGGGGCCAGGCCAAGAGACCCAGTACTTC. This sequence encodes CASSYSQGPGQETQYF.